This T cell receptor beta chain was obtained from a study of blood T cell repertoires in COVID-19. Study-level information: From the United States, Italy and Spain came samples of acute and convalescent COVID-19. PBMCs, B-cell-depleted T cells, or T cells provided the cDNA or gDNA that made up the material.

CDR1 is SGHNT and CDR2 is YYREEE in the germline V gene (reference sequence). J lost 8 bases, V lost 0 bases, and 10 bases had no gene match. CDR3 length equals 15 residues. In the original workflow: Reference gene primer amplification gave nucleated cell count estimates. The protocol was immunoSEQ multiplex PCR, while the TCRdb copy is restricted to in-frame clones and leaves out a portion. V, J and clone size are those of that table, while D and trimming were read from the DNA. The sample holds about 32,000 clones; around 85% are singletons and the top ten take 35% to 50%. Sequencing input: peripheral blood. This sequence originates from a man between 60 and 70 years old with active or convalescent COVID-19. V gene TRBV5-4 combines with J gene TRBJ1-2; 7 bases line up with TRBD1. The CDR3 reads CASSLVRQGGGGYTF. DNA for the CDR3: TGTGCCAGCAGCTTGGTAAGACAGGGTGGCGGCGGCTACACCTTC. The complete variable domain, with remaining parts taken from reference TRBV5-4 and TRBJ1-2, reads ETGVTQSPTHLIKTRGQQVTLRCSSQSGHNTVSWYQQALGQGPQFIFQYYREEENGRGNFPPRFSGLQFPNYSSELNVNALELDDSALYLCASSLVRQGGGGYTFGSGTRLTVV.